One sample yielded the 31 T cell receptor beta chains listed below, sequenced in a study of control samples from healthy donors and cancer patients. TCRdb's copy holds only in-frame clones and misses some; the assay was immunoSEQ multiplex PCR. The table has under 80,000 clones, 90% to 95% seen once. The sequenced material came from PBMCs. These receptors all come from a woman aged 40 to 50 with lung cancer.

This chain connects TRBV15 to TRBJ1-5; 7 bases align to TRBD1. The CDR3 has 16 residues. CDR1 is LNHNV, CDR2 YYDKDF, per germline (reference sequence). Losses at the gene ends were 5 bases for V and 4 bases for J; bases not matched to a gene: 11. In DNA, the CDR3 is TGTGCCACCAGCCGCTCGGCAGGGGGAAGAAATCAGCCCCAGCATTTT. Amino acids: CATSRSAGGRNQPQHF.

As for this clone: At one end the junction does not follow the germline gene, possibly because of a read error. The chain joins TRBV6-5 to TRBJ1-2; D remains unclear. Germline V gene data show CDR1 as MNHEY and CDR2 as SVGAGI. This CDR3 spans 15 amino acids. The CDR3 spells CASSDSPDGFYGYTF. In nucleotides, the CDR3 is TGTGCCAGCAGTGACTCCCCCGATGGCTTCTATGGCTACACCTTC.

J is TRBJ2-1 and V is TRBV27; 9 bases align to TRBD2. The V gene end was trimmed by 4 bases and the J gene end by 1 base; junction bases not matched to a gene: 14. Germline CDR1 reads MNHEY; CDR2 reads SMNVEV (reference sequence). This CDR3 region has 19 residues. CDR3 in amino acids: CASSSLLAGTPSSYNEQFF. The CDR3, as DNA: TGTGCCAGCAGTTCTTTGCTAGCGGGGACTCCTTCTTCCTACAATGAGCAGTTCTTC.

The J gene is TRBJ1-1, the V gene TRBV19; TRBD1 is a possible D gene (6 bases). CDR3 size: 13 residues. The germline V and J ends were trimmed by 7 bases and 3 bases, with 12 bases remaining between them. Germline V gene data show CDR1 as LNHDA and CDR2 as SQIVND (reference sequence). As DNA, the CDR3 is TGTGCCAGTATTCAGGGGTCGTACACTGAAGCTTTCTTT. Encoded protein: CASIQGSYTEAFF.

The chain employs TRBV5-1 and TRBJ2-2, with unresolved D. The CDR3 loop spans 12 amino acids. V was trimmed by 0 bases and J by 6 bases, leaving 3 bases between them. Germline V gives CDR1 SGHRS, CDR2 YFSETQ. The CDR3, as DNA: TGCGCCAGCAGCTTGGAGGCCGGGGAGCTGTTTTTT. Its translation: CASSLEAGELFF.

For this clone: Other DNA sequences in the sample encode the same CDR3. The chain uses TRBV18 and TRBJ1-1; D gene ambiguous. Germline CDR1 KGHSH, CDR2 LQKENI. Trimming removed 2 bases from V and 1 base from J, with 2 bases in between. The CDR3 loop spans 12 amino acids. The CDR3 DNA sequence: TGTGCCAGCTCACCAGAGAACACTGAAGCTTTCTTT. Its protein is CASSPENTEAFF. The complete variable domain, with remaining parts taken from reference TRBV18 and TRBJ1-1, reads NAGVMQNPRHLVRRRGQEARLRCSPMKGHSHVYWYRQLPEEGLKFMVYLQKENIIDESGMPKERFSAEFPKEGPSILRIQQVVRGDSAAYFCASSPENTEAFFGQGTRLTVV.

This chain joins TRBV28 and TRBJ1-5, with D perhaps TRBD1 (6 bases). The CDR3 consists of 14 residues. V shed 8 bases and J shed 1 base, with 12 bases lying between them. Germline values: CDR1 MDHEN, CDR2 SYDVKM. CDR3 in amino acids: CASGLGGSNQPQHF. The CDR3 DNA sequence: TGTGCCAGCGGCTTAGGGGGAAGCAATCAGCCCCAGCATTTT.

V usage is TRBV19 and J usage is TRBJ2-1, with TRBD2 matching over 7 bases. The germline V gene has CDR1 LNHDA and CDR2 SQIVND (reference sequence). The CDR3 has 17 residues. Losses at the gene ends were 0 bases for V and 2 bases for J; bases not matched to a gene: 7. The CDR3 nucleotides read TGTGCCAGTAGTATAGATCCAGCGGGGATCACCTACAATGAGCAGTTCTTC. As protein: CASSIDPAGITYNEQFF.

The chain carries TRBV19 and TRBJ1-2; D ambiguous. Germline V gives CDR1 LNHDA, CDR2 SQIVND (reference sequence). This CDR3 contains 14 residues. Trimming stripped 6 bases from V and 3 bases from J, with 14 bases between. The CDR3 is CASSPQLRDYGYTF. Here the CDR3 DNA reads TGTGCCAGTAGCCCCCAATTGCGTGACTATGGCTACACCTTC.

The chain links TRBV5-3 to TRBJ1-2; TRBD1 is a possible D gene (6 bases). TRBV5-3 is classed as an ORF, of uncertain function. This CDR3 has 13 residues. With 5 bases removed from V and 6 bases from J, the gap between germline ends came to 14 bases. The CDR3 DNA is TGTGCCAGAAGTTCCAGGGGAAACGATGGCTACACCTTC. This encodes CARSSRGNDGYTF.

V is TRBV7-8 and J is TRBJ2-7; D unresolved. This CDR3 contains 13 residues. The ends were cut back, 7 bases at V and 0 bases at J, with 10 bases in the middle. Germline V gene data show CDR1 as SGHVS and CDR2 as FQNEAQ. CDR3 sequence reads: CASTPMNSYEQYF. The DNA for the CDR3 is TGTGCCAGCACCCCGATGAACTCCTACGAGCAGTACTTC.

V is TRBV7-9 and J is TRBJ2-1; 11 nucleotides match TRBD2. From germline, CDR1 is SEHNR and CDR2 FQNEAQ (reference sequence). CDR3 length: 16 residues. V shed 5 bases and J 2 bases; nucleotides not matched to a gene: 5. The CDR3 DNA sequence: TGTGCCAGCAGCGCGACTAGCGGGGACACCTACAATGAGCAGTTCTTC. It encodes CASSATSGDTYNEQFF.

This clone showed up just once. J is TRBJ1-2 and V is TRBV20-1; 7 nucleotides align to TRBD1. Germline V gene sequence: CDR1 DFQATT, CDR2 SNEGSKA (reference sequence). CDR3 length: 12 amino acids. Trimming cost V 3 bases and J 6 bases; bases outside gene matches: 4. CDR3 sequence: CSASGDRDGYTF. The CDR3 DNA sequence: TGCAGTGCTAGTGGTGACAGGGATGGCTACACCTTC.

Points on this clone: This same CDR3 is encoded by further DNA sequences in the sample. The chain joins TRBV9 to TRBJ1-1; D might be TRBD1 (5 bases). Germline assignment: CDR1 SGDLS and CDR2 YYNGEE. V lost 1 base and J 1 base, leaving 8 bases between the germline ends. This CDR3 has 14 amino acids. The CDR3 loop is CASSVQGGNTEAFF. Written as DNA, the CDR3 is TGTGCCAGCAGCGTACAGGGTGGGAACACTGAAGCTTTCTTT.

This rearrangement joins TRBV7-2 to TRBJ1-5; D is possibly TRBD1 (5 bases). Germline assignment: CDR1 SGHTA and CDR2 FQGNSA. Trimming left V 2 bases short and J 4 bases short, with 9 bases between. The CDR3 covers 14 residues. For the CDR3, the DNA is TGTGCCAGCAGCTTACGCGGGGGAAATCAGCCCCAGCATTTT. Translated: CASSLRGGNQPQHF.

The chain joins TRBV3-1 (or the pseudogene TRBV3-2) to TRBJ1-2; D call uncertain. Deletions cut 2 bases from V and 4 bases from J, with 8 bases between. The V gene's germline CDR1 is LGHDT and CDR2 YNNKEL (reference sequence). This CDR3 has 13 amino acids. CDR3 sequence (DNA): TGTGCCAGCAGCCAAATGGAGGCCTATGGCTACACCTTC. Translated: CASSQMEAYGYTF.

In nucleotides, the CDR3 is TGTGCCAGCTCCCCGGGACAGGCTGATTATAGCAATCAGCCCCAGCATTTT. The encoded protein is CASSPGQADYSNQPQHF. V is TRBV18 and J is TRBJ1-5; 8 nucleotides match TRBD1. CDR3 length equals 17 residues. The V segment lost 6 bases and the J segment 0 bases; nucleotides outside the gene matches: 10. Germline CDR1 KGHSH, CDR2 LQKENI. Combining the CDR3 with reference TRBV18 and TRBJ1-5 gives the whole variable domain NAGVMQNPRHLVRRRGQEARLRCSPMKGHSHVYWYRQLPEEGLKFMVYLQKENIIDESGMPKERFSAEFPKEGPSILRIQQVVRGDSAAYFCASSPGQADYSNQPQHFGDGTRLSIL.

The V gene is TRBV28, the J gene TRBJ2-5; D is ambiguous. Trimming removed 2 bases at V and 5 bases at J, with 12 bases between. The CDR3 spans 14 residues. Germline CDR1 MDHEN, CDR2 SYDVKM. The CDR3 DNA is TGTGCCAGCAGTTTAGACGGGCCCAGGGAGACCCAGTACTTC. Protein product: CASSLDGPRETQYF.

The genes are TRBV9 and TRBJ1-2, with D tentatively TRBD1 (5 bases). The CDR3 spans 15 residues. The V gene's germline CDR1 is SGDLS and CDR2 YYNGEE. Trimming took 0 bases from V and 1 from J, leaving 10 bases between them. The CDR3 loop reads CASSVAGGVNYGYTF. In DNA form, the CDR3 reads TGTGCCAGCAGCGTAGCTGGGGGGGTTAACTATGGCTACACCTTC.

This sequence joins TRBV7-9 and TRBJ1-1; possibly TRBD1 for D (6 bases). Germline CDR1 SEHNR, CDR2 FQNEAQ (reference sequence). Trimming removed 6 bases from V and 8 bases from J, with 13 bases in between. This CDR3 is built from 12 residues. Written as DNA, the CDR3 is TGTGCCAGCAGACCGGACAGTTTCGAAGCTTTCTTT. It is translated as CASRPDSFEAFF.

V usage is TRBV19 and J usage is TRBJ1-3, with D hard to call. Trimming cost V 5 bases and J 5 bases, with 16 bases left between them. Germline CDR1 LNHDA, CDR2 SQIVND (reference sequence). The CDR3 runs 15 residues. CDR3 DNA: TGTGCCAGTAGTCCCCCGGATCTCGGAAGAAACACCATATATTTT. Its translation: CASSPPDLGRNTIYF.

The gene calls are TRBV19 and TRBJ2-5; tentative D call: TRBD1 (5 bases). The CDR3 has 12 amino acids. Trimming stripped 5 bases from V and 5 bases from J, with 9 bases between. Germline V CDR1 and CDR2: LNHDA, SQIVND (reference sequence). The CDR3 DNA sequence: TGTGCCAGTAGTCAGGGTCGGGAGACCCAGTACTTC. It specifies CASSQGRETQYF.

The chain uses TRBV5-1 and TRBJ2-1, with D possibly TRBD2 on 5 matching bases. CDR3 length equals 13 residues. V lost 1 base to trimming and J lost 3 bases, with 5 bases between them. Germline V gene sequence: CDR1 SGHRS, CDR2 YFSETQ. The CDR3 DNA sequence: TGCGCCAGCAGCTTGACTAGCTACAATGAGCAGTTCTTC. Encoded protein: CASSLTSYNEQFF.

The chain combines TRBV24-1 with TRBJ1-2; D ambiguous. The ends were cut back, 3 bases at V and 3 bases at J, with 1 base in the middle. In germline, CDR1 is KGHDR, CDR2 SFDVKD. There are 11 residues in the CDR3. The CDR3 spells CATSDHYGYTF. CDR3 bases: TGTGCCACCAGTGATCACTATGGCTACACCTTC.

This chain links TRBV5-4 with TRBJ1-1; the D gene is possibly TRBD1 (5 bases). CDR1 and CDR2 (germline): SGHNT, YYREEE (reference sequence). CDR3 length equals 16 residues. Between the trimmed V and J ends, which lost 3 bases and 6 bases, there was a span of 21 bases. DNA of the CDR3: TGTGCCAGCAGCTGGGGGGGAGGGGACCACGGCGCTGAAGCTTTCTTT. It specifies CASSWGGGDHGAEAFF.

The chain carries TRBV28 and TRBJ1-1, with a possible D match to TRBD1 (6 bases). V was clipped by 6 bases and J by 6 bases, with 29 bases between them. There are 18 residues in the CDR3. Germline V gene sequence: CDR1 MDHEN, CDR2 SYDVKM. The CDR3 nucleotides are TGTGCCAGCAGACAAACAGGGAGGAAAGAGGGAATTTTCCCTGAAGCTTTCTTT. This codes for CASRQTGRKEGIFPEAFF.

The CDR3 sequence is CASSLVAGTNEKLFF. The CDR3 DNA reads as TGTGCCAGCAGCTTGGTCGCCGGGACTAATGAAAAACTGTTTTTT. This chain links TRBV5-4 with TRBJ1-4; D remains ambiguous. This CDR3 is built from 15 residues. Trimming took 0 bases from V and 2 from J, leaving 8 bases between them. Germline V gene lookup returns CDR1 SGHNT and CDR2 YYREEE (reference sequence). Full variable domain (rest looked up from reference TRBV5-4 and TRBJ1-4): ETGVTQSPTHLIKTRGQQVTLRCSSQSGHNTVSWYQQALGQGPQFIFQYYREEENGRGNFPPRFSGLQFPNYSSELNVNALELDDSALYLCASSLVAGTNEKLFFGSGTQLSVL.

V gene TRBV13 combines with J gene TRBJ2-1, with TRBD2 as a possible D gene (5 bases). The germline V gene encodes CDR1 PRHDT and CDR2 FYEKMQ (reference sequence). Trimming left V 5 bases short and J 5 bases short, with 10 bases between. This CDR3 is 13 amino acids long. The chain's CDR3 is CASSPSGNNEQFF. The DNA of the CDR3 is TGTGCCAGCAGCCCCAGCGGTAACAATGAGCAGTTCTTC.

V and J are TRBV2 and TRBJ2-3; possible D gene TRBD2, 5 bases. CDR1 is SNHLY and CDR2 is FYNNEI in the germline V gene. V dropped 4 bases and J dropped 4 bases, with 21 bases sitting between them. The CDR3 is 17 amino acids. The CDR3 coding sequence is TGTGCCAGCAGTGTCCTCTCCGGCGCTCGGGGAGCAGATACGCAGTATTTT. Encoded protein: CASSVLSGARGADTQYF.

The chain couples TRBV11-2 to TRBJ1-2; TRBD1 might be the D (6 bases). Trimming cost V 4 bases and J 0 bases, with 15 bases left between them. The CDR3 contains 16 residues. Germline lookup yields CDR1 SGHAT and CDR2 FQNNGV. The CDR3 spells CASSSTGKRANYGYTF. CDR3 nucleotide sequence: TGTGCCAGCAGCTCTACAGGGAAGCGGGCTAACTATGGCTACACCTTC.

The chain uses TRBV27 and TRBJ1-2, with D unclear. Germline V gives CDR1 MNHEY, CDR2 SMNVEV (reference sequence). Trimming removed 2 bases at V and 0 bases at J, with 16 bases between. The length of the CDR3 is 17 residues. The CDR3 here is CASSLAGGQVPNYGYTF. The CDR3 DNA sequence: TGTGCCAGCAGTTTAGCAGGAGGCCAGGTCCCTAACTATGGCTACACCTTC.